The rows below give T cell receptor beta chains drawn from one sample of a study of blood T cell repertoires in COVID-19. Profiling relied on immunoSEQ multiplex PCR, and the TCRdb table lists in-frame clones only, not all of them. The table lists approximately 310,000 clones, 70% to 90% of them singletons. Sequencing was performed on peripheral blood. The receptor source for this set is a woman in her forties or fifties who had recovered from COVID-19. Both conserved end residues are part of each CDR3. Each record gives: D gene, J gene, V gene, clone size, CDR3 DNA, CDR3 protein. D genes are given only for firm matches. Where a row states a size, it is once, few, many or the class of an expanded clone; other rows omit it.

TRBD2 | TRBJ2-5 | TRBV5-1 | once | TGCGCCAGCAGTTTGAGGACTAGCGGTTACCAAGAGACCCAGTACTTC | CASSLRTSGYQETQYF
- | TRBJ2-2 | TRBV5-1 | - | TGCGCCAGCAGCTTCAGTCTTCCTTCGAACACCGGGGAGCTGTTTTTT | CASSFSLPSNTGELFF
TRBD2 | TRBJ2-1 | TRBV2 | few | TGTGCCAGTAAGGGGACTAGCGGGAGTTACAATGAGCAGTTCTTC | CASKGTSGSYNEQFF
- | TRBJ1-2 | TRBV7-2 | - | TGTGCCAGCACCATCAGGGGCGCAGAAAATGGCTACACCTTC | CASTIRGAENGYTF
TRBD2 | TRBJ2-1 | TRBV4-3 | - | TGCGCCAGCAGCCGGTCCGGGGGGGCACGGGAGCAGTTCTTC | CASSRSGGAREQFF
TRBD1 | TRBJ1-6 | TRBV7-9 | - | TGTGCCAGCACCACACGACAGGGGCGAAGCTCCTATAATTCACCCCTCCACTTT | CASTTRQGRSSYNSPLHF
TRBD1 | TRBJ2-1 | TRBV5-1 | - | TGCGCCAGCAGCCTTGGACAGGGGGCCTACAATGAGCAGTTCTTC | CASSLGQGAYNEQFF
- | TRBJ1-1 | TRBV2 | - | TGTGCCAGCACCGACCCCACAGGGAATTTCCGAGCTTTCTTT | CASTDPTGNFRAFF
- | TRBJ2-7 | TRBV6-6 | - | TGTGCCAGCAACCTGGGAGATTACGAGCAGTACTTC | CASNLGDYEQYF
- | TRBJ2-7 | TRBV10-3 | - | TGTGCCATCAGTGAGTCCGGGAGTGTTGGGACTTACGAGCAGTACTTC | CAISESGSVGTYEQYF
- | TRBJ2-3 | TRBV28 | once | TGTGCCAGCTTTTCTCCGGGATTAATTAGCACAGATACGCAGTATTTT | CASFSPGLISTDTQYF
- | TRBJ2-7 | TRBV24-1 | - | TGTGCCACCAGTGATTTGACAGGGCTCGAGCAGTACTTC | CATSDLTGLEQYF
TRBD1 | TRBJ2-1 | TRBV20-1 | - | TGCAGTGCTTCCGACAGGGATGAGCAGTTCTTC | CSASDRDEQFF
- | TRBJ2-7 | TRBV6-5 | once | TGTGCCAGCAGTTCTGCGGCATGGGGCGGCGAGCAGTACTTC | CASSSAAWGGEQYF
TRBD1 | TRBJ1-6 | TRBV5-4 | - | TGTGCCAGCAGCTTGGGAGGGACAGGGGGAGTGTCACCCCTCCACTTT | CASSLGGTGGVSPLHF
- | TRBJ2-3 | TRBV10-3 | - | TGTGCCATCAGTGTTCACTTCACAGATACGCAGTATTTT | CAISVHFTDTQYF
- | TRBJ2-3 | TRBV24-1 | - | TGTGCCACCAGCGGGGGTGAGAGACCCACAGATACGCAGTATTTT | CATSGGERPTDTQYF
- | TRBJ1-3 | TRBV5-6 | - | TGTGCCAGCTTGGGGGCCTCTGGAAACACCATATATTTT | CASLGASGNTIYF
TRBD2 | TRBJ2-5 | TRBV9 | - | TGTGCCAGCAGCAGCCGCGGGGGGGCCGTCGAGACCCAGTACTTC | CASSSRGGAVETQYF
- | TRBJ2-3 | TRBV5-1 | - | TGCGCCAGCAGCCAAGCGGGTCCTCCCACAGATACGCAGTATTTT | CASSQAGPPTDTQYF
TRBD2 | TRBJ2-5 | TRBV28 | - | TGTGCCAGCAGCCCTCCCGGACTAGCGGGAGAGACCCAGTACTTC | CASSPPGLAGETQYF
- | TRBJ1-1 | TRBV20-1 | - | TGCAGTGCGCGCCTAGTAGAAGCTTTCTTT | CSARLVEAFF
- | TRBJ2-5 | TRBV3-1/TRBV3-2 | - | TGTGCCAGCAGCCTAAACCCGCAGGGTCAAGAGACCCAGTACTTC | CASSLNPQGQETQYF
TRBD1 | TRBJ2-1 | TRBV19 | - | TGTGCCAGTAGTACCCGCCCCCAGACAGGGTCTAGGAATGAGCAGTTCTTC | CASSTRPQTGSRNEQFF